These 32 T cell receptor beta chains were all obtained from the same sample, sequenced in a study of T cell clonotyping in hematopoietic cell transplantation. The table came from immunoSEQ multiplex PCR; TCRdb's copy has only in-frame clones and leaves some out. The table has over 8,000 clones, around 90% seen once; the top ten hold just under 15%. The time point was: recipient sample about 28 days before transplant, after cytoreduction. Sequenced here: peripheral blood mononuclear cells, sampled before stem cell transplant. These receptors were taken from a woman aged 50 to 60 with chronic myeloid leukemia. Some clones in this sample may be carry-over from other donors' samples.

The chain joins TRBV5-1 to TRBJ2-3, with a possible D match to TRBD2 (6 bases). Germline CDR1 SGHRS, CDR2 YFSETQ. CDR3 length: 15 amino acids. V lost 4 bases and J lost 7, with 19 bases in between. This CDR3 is CASSTGTPGLNTQYF. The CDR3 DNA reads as TGCGCCAGCAGCACCGGGACTCCGGGGTTGAATACGCAGTATTTT.

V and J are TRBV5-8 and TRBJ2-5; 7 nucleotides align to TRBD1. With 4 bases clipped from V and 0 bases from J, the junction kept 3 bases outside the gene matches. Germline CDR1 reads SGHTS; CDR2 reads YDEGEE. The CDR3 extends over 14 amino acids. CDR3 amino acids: CASSHGTDQETQYF. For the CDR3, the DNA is TGTGCCAGCAGCCACGGGACAGACCAAGAGACCCAGTACTTC.

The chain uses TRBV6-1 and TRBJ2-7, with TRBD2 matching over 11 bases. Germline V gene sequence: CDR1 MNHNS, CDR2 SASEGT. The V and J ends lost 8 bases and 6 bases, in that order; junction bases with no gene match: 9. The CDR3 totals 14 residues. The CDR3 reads CASHTSGSVAEQYF. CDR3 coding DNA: TGTGCCAGCCATACTAGCGGGAGTGTGGCCGAGCAGTACTTC.

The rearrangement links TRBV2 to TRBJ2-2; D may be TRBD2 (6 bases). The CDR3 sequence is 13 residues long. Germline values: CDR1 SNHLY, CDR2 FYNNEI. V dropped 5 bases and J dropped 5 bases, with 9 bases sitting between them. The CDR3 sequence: CASSTSRTGELFF. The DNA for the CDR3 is TGTGCCAGCAGTACTAGCAGAACCGGGGAGCTGTTTTTT. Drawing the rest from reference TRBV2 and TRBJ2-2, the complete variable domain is EPEVTQTPSHQVTQMGQEVILRCVPISNHLYFYWYRQILGQKVEFLVSFYNNEISEKSEIFDDQFSVERPDGSNFTLKIRSTKLEDSAMYFCASSTSRTGELFFGEGSRLTVL.

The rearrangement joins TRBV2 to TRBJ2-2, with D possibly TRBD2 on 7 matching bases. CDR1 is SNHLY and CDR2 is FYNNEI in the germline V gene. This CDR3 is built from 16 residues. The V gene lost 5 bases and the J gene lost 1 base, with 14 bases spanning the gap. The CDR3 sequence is CASSRTGRGNTGELFF. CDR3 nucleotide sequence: TGTGCCAGCAGTAGAACAGGGAGGGGGAACACCGGGGAGCTGTTTTTT.

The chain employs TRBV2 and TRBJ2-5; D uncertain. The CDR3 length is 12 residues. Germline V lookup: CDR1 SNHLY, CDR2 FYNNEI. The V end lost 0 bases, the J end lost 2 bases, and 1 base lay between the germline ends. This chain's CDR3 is CASSEAQETQYF. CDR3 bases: TGTGCCAGCAGTGAAGCGCAAGAGACCCAGTACTTC.

DNA of the CDR3: TGTGCCAGCAGCGTCGATAATTGGGGTGCGGGCACCGGGGAGCTGTTTTTT. Amino acids: CASSVDNWGAGTGELFF. The V gene is TRBV9, the J gene TRBJ2-2, with D maybe TRBD2 (5 bases). Trimming pared 2 bases from V and 4 bases from J, leaving 18 bases between. Looked up from germline, CDR1 is SGDLS and CDR2 is YYNGEE. The CDR3 runs 17 residues.

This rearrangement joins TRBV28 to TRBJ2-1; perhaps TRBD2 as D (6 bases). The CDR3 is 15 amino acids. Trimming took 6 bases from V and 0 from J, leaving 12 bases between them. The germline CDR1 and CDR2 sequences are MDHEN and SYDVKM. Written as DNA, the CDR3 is TGTGCCAGCAGCACATTCGGGAGCTCCTACAATGAGCAGTTCTTC. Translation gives CASSTFGSSYNEQFF.

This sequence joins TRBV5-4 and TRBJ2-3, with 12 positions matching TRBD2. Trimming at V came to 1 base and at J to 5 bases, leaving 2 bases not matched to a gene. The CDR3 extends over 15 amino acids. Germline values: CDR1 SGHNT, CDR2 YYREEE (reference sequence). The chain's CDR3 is CASSLLLAGGDTQYF. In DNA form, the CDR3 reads TGTGCCAGCAGCTTGTTACTAGCGGGAGGAGATACGCAGTATTTT.

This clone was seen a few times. The CDR3 protein is CAWGHAGGRYYGYTF. CDR3 nucleotide sequence: TGTGCCTGGGGTCACGCAGGGGGCCGATACTATGGCTACACCTTC. The chain joins TRBV30 to TRBJ1-2, with 8 positions matching TRBD1. J was trimmed by 3 bases and V by 5 bases; bases with no gene match: 11. The CDR3 covers 15 residues. Germline V CDR1 and CDR2: GTSNPN, SVGIG (reference sequence).

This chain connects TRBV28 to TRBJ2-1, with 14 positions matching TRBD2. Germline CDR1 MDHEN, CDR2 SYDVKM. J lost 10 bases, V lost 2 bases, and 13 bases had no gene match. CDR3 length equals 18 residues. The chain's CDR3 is CASSLIGVAGLAGDEQFF. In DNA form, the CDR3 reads TGTGCCAGCAGTTTAATAGGGGTAGCGGGACTAGCGGGAGACGAGCAGTTCTTC.

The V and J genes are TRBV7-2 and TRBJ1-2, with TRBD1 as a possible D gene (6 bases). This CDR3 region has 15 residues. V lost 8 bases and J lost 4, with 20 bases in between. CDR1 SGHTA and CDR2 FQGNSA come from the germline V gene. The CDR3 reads CASAEGGTSLYGYTF. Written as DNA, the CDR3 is TGTGCCAGCGCCGAAGGGGGAACCAGCCTCTATGGCTACACCTTC. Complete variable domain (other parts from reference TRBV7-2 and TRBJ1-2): GAGVSQSPSNKVTEKGKDVELRCDPISGHTALYWYRQSLGQGLEFLIYFQGNSAPDKSGLPSDRFSAERTGGSVSTLTIQRTQQEDSAVYLCASAEGGTSLYGYTFGSGTRLTVV.

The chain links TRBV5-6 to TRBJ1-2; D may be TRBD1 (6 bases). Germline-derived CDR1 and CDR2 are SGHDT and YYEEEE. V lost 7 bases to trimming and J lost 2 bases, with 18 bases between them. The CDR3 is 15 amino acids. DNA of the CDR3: TGTGCCAGCTGCCGGGGCGACAGGTGGAACTATGGCTACACCTTC. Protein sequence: CASCRGDRWNYGYTF. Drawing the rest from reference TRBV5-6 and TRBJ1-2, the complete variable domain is DAGVTQSPTHLIKTRGQQVTLRCSPKSGHDTVSWYQQALGQGPQFIFQYYEEEERQRGNFPDRFSGHQFPNYSSELNVNALLLGDSALYLCASCRGDRWNYGYTFGSGTRLTVV.

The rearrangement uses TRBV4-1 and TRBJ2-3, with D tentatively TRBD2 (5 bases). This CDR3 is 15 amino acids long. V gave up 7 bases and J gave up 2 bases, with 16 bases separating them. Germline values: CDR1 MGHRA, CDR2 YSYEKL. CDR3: CASKVEDFVTDTQYF. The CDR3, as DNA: TGCGCCAGCAAGGTGGAGGATTTTGTCACAGATACGCAGTATTTT.

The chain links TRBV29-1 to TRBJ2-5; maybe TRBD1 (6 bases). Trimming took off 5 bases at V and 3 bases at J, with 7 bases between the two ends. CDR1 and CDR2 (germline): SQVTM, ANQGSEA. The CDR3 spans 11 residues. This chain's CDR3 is CSVNREETQYF. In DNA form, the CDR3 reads TGCAGCGTTAACAGGGAAGAGACCCAGTACTTC.

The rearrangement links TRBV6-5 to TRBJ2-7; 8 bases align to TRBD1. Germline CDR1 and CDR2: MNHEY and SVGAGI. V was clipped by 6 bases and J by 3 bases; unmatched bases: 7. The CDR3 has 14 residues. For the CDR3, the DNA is TGTGCCAGCAGCTCAGGACAGGGAGTCTACGAGCAGTACTTC. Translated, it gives CASSSGQGVYEQYF.

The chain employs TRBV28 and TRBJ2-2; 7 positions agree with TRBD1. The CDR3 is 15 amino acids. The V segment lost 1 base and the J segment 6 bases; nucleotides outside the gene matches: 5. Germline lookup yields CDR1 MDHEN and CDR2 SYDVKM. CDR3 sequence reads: CASSLSQGMAGELFF. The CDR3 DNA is TGTGCCAGCAGTTTATCACAGGGGATGGCCGGGGAGCTGTTTTTT.

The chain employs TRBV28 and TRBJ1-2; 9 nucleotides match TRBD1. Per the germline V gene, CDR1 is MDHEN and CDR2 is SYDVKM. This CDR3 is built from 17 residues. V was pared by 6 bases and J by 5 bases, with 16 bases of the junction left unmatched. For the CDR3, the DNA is TGTGCCAGCAGGTTAGACCGTGGGGGACAGGGATTTTATGGCTACACCTTC. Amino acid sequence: CASRLDRGGQGFYGYTF.

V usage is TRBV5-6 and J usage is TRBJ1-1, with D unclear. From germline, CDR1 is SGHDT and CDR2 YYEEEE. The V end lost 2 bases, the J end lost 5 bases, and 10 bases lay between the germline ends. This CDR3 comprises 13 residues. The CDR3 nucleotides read TGTGCCAGCAGCTTTGGTAGTAGAACTGAAGCTTTCTTT. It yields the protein CASSFGSRTEAFF.

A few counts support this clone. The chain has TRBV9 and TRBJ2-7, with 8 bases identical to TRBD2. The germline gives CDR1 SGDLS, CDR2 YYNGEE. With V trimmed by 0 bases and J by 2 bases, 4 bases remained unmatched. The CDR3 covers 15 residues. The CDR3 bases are TGTGCCAGCAGCGTAGGACTAGCGAGGACCTACGAGCAGTACTTC. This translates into CASSVGLARTYEQYF.

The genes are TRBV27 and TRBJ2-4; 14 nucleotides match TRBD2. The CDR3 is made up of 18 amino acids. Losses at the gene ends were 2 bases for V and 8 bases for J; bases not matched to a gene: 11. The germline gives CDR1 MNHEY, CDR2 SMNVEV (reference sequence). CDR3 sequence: CASSLPPPGTSGSDIQYF. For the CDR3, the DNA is TGTGCCAGCAGTTTACCACCCCCAGGGACTAGCGGGAGCGACATTCAGTACTTC.

CDR3 nucleotide sequence: TGTGCCAGCAGGATGGGGCCGGGTGATGGCTACACCTTC. It translates to CASRMGPGDGYTF. The chain recombines TRBV2 with TRBJ1-2; maybe TRBD1 (5 bases). Germline V gene lookup returns CDR1 SNHLY and CDR2 FYNNEI. V was pared by 6 bases and J by 6 bases, with 14 bases between. CDR3 length equals 13 residues.

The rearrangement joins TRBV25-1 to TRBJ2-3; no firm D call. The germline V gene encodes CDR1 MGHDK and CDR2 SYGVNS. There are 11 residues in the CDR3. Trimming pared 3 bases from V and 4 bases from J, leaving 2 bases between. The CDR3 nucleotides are TGTGCCAGCAGTGATGCAGATACGCAGTATTTT. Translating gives CASSDADTQYF.

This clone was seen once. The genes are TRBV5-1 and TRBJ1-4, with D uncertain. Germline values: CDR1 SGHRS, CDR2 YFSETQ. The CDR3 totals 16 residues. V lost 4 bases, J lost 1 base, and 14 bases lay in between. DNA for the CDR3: TGCGCCAGCAGCCCAGGATCGTTTCGAACTAATGAAAAACTGTTTTTT. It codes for CASSPGSFRTNEKLFF.

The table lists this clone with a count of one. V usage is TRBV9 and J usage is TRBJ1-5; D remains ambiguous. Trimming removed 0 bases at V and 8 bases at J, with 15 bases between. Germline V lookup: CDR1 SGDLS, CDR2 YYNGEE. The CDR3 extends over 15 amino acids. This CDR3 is CASSVEGSRFEPQHF. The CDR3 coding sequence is TGTGCCAGCAGCGTAGAAGGCAGCCGGTTCGAGCCCCAGCATTTT. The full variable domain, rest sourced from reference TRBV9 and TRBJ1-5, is DSGVTQTPKHLITATGQRVTLRCSPRSGDLSVYWYQQSLDQGLQFLIQYYNGEERAKGNILERFSAQQFPDLHSELNLSSLELGDSALYFCASSVEGSRFEPQHFGDGTRLSIL.

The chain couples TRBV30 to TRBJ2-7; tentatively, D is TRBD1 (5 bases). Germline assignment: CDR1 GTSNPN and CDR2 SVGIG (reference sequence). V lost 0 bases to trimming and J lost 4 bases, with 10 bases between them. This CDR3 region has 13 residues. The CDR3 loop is CAWSVRAGYEQYF. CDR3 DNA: TGTGCCTGGAGTGTACGGGCAGGGTACGAGCAGTACTTC. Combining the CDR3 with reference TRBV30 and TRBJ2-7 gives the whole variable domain SQTIHQWPATLVQPVGSPLSLECTVEGTSNPNLYWYRQAAGRGLQLLFYSVGIGQISSEVPQNLSASRPQDRQFILSSKKLLLSDSGFYLCAWSVRAGYEQYFGPGTRLTVT.

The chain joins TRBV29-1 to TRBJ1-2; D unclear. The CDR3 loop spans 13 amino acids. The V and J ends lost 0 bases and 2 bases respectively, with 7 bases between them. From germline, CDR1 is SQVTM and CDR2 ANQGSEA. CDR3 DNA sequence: TGCAGCGTTGAAGATCTAGGGAACTATGGCTACACCTTC. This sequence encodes CSVEDLGNYGYTF.

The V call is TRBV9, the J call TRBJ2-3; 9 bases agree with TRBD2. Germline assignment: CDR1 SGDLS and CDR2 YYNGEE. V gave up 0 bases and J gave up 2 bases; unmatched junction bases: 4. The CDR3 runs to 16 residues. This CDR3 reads CASSVAGTSFTDTQYF. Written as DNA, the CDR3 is TGTGCCAGCAGCGTAGCCGGGACTAGCTTCACAGATACGCAGTATTTT.

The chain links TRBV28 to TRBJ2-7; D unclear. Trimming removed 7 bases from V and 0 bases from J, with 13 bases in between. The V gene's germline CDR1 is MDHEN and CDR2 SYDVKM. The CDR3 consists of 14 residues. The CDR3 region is CASTSPAASYEQYF. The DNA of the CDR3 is TGTGCCAGCACCTCCCCGGCCGCCTCCTACGAGCAGTACTTC.

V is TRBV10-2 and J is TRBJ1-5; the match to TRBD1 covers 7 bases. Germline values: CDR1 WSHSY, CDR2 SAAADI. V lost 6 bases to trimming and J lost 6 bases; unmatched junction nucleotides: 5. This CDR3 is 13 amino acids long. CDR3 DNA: TGCGCCAGCAGCGGACAGGACGGTCAGCCCCAGCATTTT. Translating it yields CASSGQDGQPQHF.

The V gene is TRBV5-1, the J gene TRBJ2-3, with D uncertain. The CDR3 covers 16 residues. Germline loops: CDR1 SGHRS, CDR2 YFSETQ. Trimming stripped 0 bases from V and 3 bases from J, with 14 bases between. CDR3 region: CASSLGNTGITDTQYF. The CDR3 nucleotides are TGCGCCAGCAGCTTGGGAAACACGGGTATTACAGATACGCAGTATTTT.

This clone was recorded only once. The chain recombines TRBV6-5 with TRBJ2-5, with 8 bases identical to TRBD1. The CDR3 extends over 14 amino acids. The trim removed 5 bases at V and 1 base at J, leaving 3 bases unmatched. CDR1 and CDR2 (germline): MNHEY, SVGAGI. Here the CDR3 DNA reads TGTGCCAGCAGTGAGACAGGGGTCCAAGAGACCCAGTACTTC. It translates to CASSETGVQETQYF.